The following is a T cell receptor beta chain sequence with its context. Its cognate antigen is unknown. The data belong to a study of OX40 agonist ivuxolimab in advanced cancers. Some clones are missing from TCRdb's copy, which holds only in-frame ones; the method was immunoSEQ multiplex PCR. The repertoire holds approximately 90,000 clones, with about 90% as singletons. The study's findings and limits: At 0.1 to 3.0 mg/kg, clonal expansion of CD4+ and CD8+ blood T cells had occurred by week 6.

V shed 8 bases and J shed 4 bases, with 6 bases lying between them. Germline V gene lookup returns CDR1 MNHEY and CDR2 SVGAGI. This CDR3 is built from 10 residues. The sequencing here drew on CD4+ or CD8+ T cells sorted from blood, taken in a trial of the OX40 agonist ivuxolimab. J is TRBJ2-7 and V is TRBV6-5; the D is unclear. This TCR came from an adult with an advanced solid tumor such as melanoma, head and neck, liver or kidney cancer. The CDR3 bases are TGTGCCAGCGTACAGTACGAGCAGTACTTC. This gives the protein CASVQYEQYF.